The 28 T cell receptor beta chains listed next were all sequenced from one sample in a study of identical twins (dated by TCRdb to about 2016). Library preparation was by 5' RACE. The instrument was an Illumina HiSeq 2000. TCRdb redid the processing of the public reads, applying fastp at Q25 and MiXCR, and retained in-frame beta chains. Each CDR3 protein appears once, grouped with its most common genes and DNA. For this sample the table gives about 280,000 distinct CDR3 sequences, of which under 9% were detected only once. The top ten hold approximately 2% of the sample. These data were likewise used in another study, on yellow fever vaccine responses in identical twins.

Sequences were obtained from memory (CD45RO+) T cells sorted from blood. The sample's cell subset or site, from its label and the paper: CD45RO+ enriched T cells. These receptors were collected from a woman between 18 and 29 years old in good health.

This clonotype was picked up a small number of times. The V and J genes are TRBV6-1 and TRBJ2-7; 12 nucleotides match TRBD2. This CDR3 contains 15 residues. In germline, CDR1 is MNHNS, CDR2 SASEGT. V dropped 6 bases and J dropped 3; count of bases not matched to a gene: 6. This CDR3 reads CASRPTSGGFYEQYV. In DNA, the CDR3 is TGTGCCAGCAGACCAACTAGCGGGGGGTTCTACGAGCAGTACGTC.

This clonotype has a handful of counts. V is TRBV7-2 and J is TRBJ2-1; 9 bases map to TRBD1. The CDR3 sequence is 16 residues long. V lost 5 bases and J lost 4; bases outside the gene matches: 9. Germline CDR1 and CDR2: SGHTA and FQGNSA. The DNA of the CDR3 is TGTGCCAGCAGCAAAATACAGGGGGCGCGGTACAATGAGCAGTTCTTC. Translating it yields CASSKIQGARYNEQFF.

This clonotype was counted many times. V usage is TRBV12-3 or TRBV12-4 and J usage is TRBJ1-5; the D is unclear. This CDR3 is built from 16 residues. V gave up 4 bases and J gave up 1 base, with 14 bases separating them. In DNA, the CDR3 is TGTGCCAGCAGTTCGCACGAGGGCCCAAGCAATCAGCCCCAGCATTTT. Protein product: CASSSHEGPSNQPQHF.

The chain carries TRBV5-5 and TRBJ2-7; tentatively, D is TRBD1 or TRBD2 (5 bases each). Germline lookup yields CDR1 SGHKS and CDR2 YYEKEE (reference sequence). V dropped 0 bases and J dropped 4 bases, with 14 bases sitting between them. This CDR3 is built from 15 residues. CDR3 loop: CASSLAGTRLYEQYF. The CDR3 bases are TGTGCCAGCAGCTTGGCGGGGACGAGACTATACGAGCAGTACTTC.

This clonotype was counted many times. The chain links TRBV4-1 to TRBJ2-1; 7 bases line up with TRBD1. The V segment lost 6 bases and the J segment 8 bases; nucleotides outside the gene matches: 13. The germline CDR1 and CDR2 sequences are MGHRA and YSYEKL. This CDR3 is built from 15 residues. CDR3 nucleotide sequence: TGCGCCAGCAGGACAGGGCTGGGTAATGGGGATGAGCAGTTCTTC. It codes for CASRTGLGNGDEQFF.

The sample holds many counts of this clonotype. The chain links TRBV10-2 to TRBJ1-1; D is uncertain. The CDR3 sequence is 12 residues long. Germline CDR1 WSHSY, CDR2 SAAADI. The germline V and J ends were trimmed by 6 bases and 1 base, with 6 bases remaining between them. The CDR3 DNA sequence: TGCGCCAGCAGGTCCGGGAACACTGAAGCTTTCTTT. The encoded protein is CASRSGNTEAFF.

This clonotype has only a few counts. CDR3 in amino acids: CASTPGQGWYEQYV. CDR3 DNA sequence: TGTGCCAGCACCCCCGGACAGGGCTGGTACGAGCAGTACGTC. The chain uses TRBV28 and TRBJ2-7; 8 bases are shared with TRBD1. This CDR3 is built from 14 residues. Trimming cost V 7 bases and J 4 bases; bases outside gene matches: 9. CDR1 is MDHEN and CDR2 is SYDVKM in the germline V gene.

The rearrangement joins TRBV10-3 to TRBJ2-6, with D unclear. This CDR3 spans 18 amino acids. The germline V gene has CDR1 ENHRY and CDR2 SYGVKD. The germline V and J ends were trimmed by 11 bases and 0 bases, with 23 bases remaining between them. In nucleotides, the CDR3 is TGTGCCTCCTCGACTCGGACGAATTTCGGCTCTGGGGCCAACGTCCTGACTTTC. Its protein product is CASSTRTNFGSGANVLTF.

This clonotype was seen repeatedly, ten times or more. DNA of the CDR3: TGTGCCAGCAGCCACACCGGGCGGGCTCTTTATTTTGGTGAGCAGTTCTTC. Translated: CASSHTGRALYFGEQFF. This sequence joins TRBV3-1 and TRBJ2-1; TRBD2 is a possible D gene (5 bases). V shed 3 bases and J shed 9 bases, with 24 bases lying between them. Germline V CDR1 and CDR2: LGHDT, YNNKEL (reference sequence). The CDR3 covers 17 residues.

This clonotype occurred a few times. The chain has TRBV11-2 and TRBJ2-1, with no clear D. V was trimmed by 1 base and J by 16 bases, leaving 11 bases between them. The CDR3 is 11 residues long. Germline CDR1 is SGHAT and CDR2 is FQNNGV. The CDR3 protein is CASSLALGTFF. CDR3 nucleotides: TGTGCCAGCAGCTTAGCCCTTGGCACCTTCTTC. The full variable domain, rest sourced from reference TRBV11-2 and TRBJ2-1, is EAGVAQSPRYKIIEKRQSVAFWCNPISGHATLYWYQQILGQGPKLLIQFQNNGVVDDSQLPKDRFSAERLKGVDSTLKIQPAKLEDSAVYLCASSLALGTFFGPGTRLTVL.

This clonotype was observed a handful of times. The rearrangement links TRBV29-1 to TRBJ2-2, with D tentatively TRBD1 or TRBD2 (6 bases each). Trimming pared 6 bases from V and 4 bases from J, leaving 12 bases between. The CDR3 is made up of 13 amino acids. CDR1 is SQVTM, CDR2 ANQGSEA, per germline. The CDR3 sequence: CSVRDIPTGELFF. In DNA, the CDR3 is TGCAGCGTGCGGGACATACCCACCGGGGAGCTGTTTTTT.

This clonotype was found a few times. The chain uses TRBV5-1 and TRBJ1-2; 7 bases line up with TRBD1. Trimming took 0 bases from V and 7 from J; bases not matched to a gene: 3. Germline V CDR1 and CDR2: SGHRS, YFSETQ. The CDR3 is 13 residues long. The CDR3 DNA reads TGCGCCAGCAGCTTGGTACAGGGGATTGGCTACACCTTC. It specifies CASSLVQGIGYTF.

This clonotype was counted between two and nine times. The chain employs TRBV10-3 and TRBJ1-1; 7 bases fit TRBD1. CDR3 length: 15 amino acids. In germline, CDR1 is ENHRY, CDR2 SYGVKD. Germline trimming cut 7 bases from V and 2 bases from J; bases unmatched to any gene: 10. The CDR3 protein is CAITTTPGGNTEAFF. In DNA, the CDR3 is TGTGCCATCACTACAACCCCAGGGGGAAACACTGAAGCTTTCTTT.

The J gene is TRBJ2-1, the V gene TRBV14; no clear D. Trimming stripped 0 bases from V and 8 bases from J, with 8 bases between. The CDR3 is 13 amino acids. The germline V gene has CDR1 SGHDN and CDR2 FVKESK. CDR3 sequence (DNA): TGTGCCAGCAGCCAAGATGTAGGGTATGAGCAGTTCTTC. It translates to CASSQDVGYEQFF.

This clonotype was counted between two and nine times. The chain combines TRBV18 with TRBJ2-3; 7 bases are a match to TRBD1. From germline, CDR1 is KGHSH and CDR2 LQKENI. Unmatched junction bases numbered 10, after V lost 6 bases and J lost 4 bases. CDR3 size: 15 residues. The DNA of the CDR3 is TGTGCCAGCTCGACAACAGGACAGGTCCCAGATACGCAGTATTTT. It translates to CASSTTGQVPDTQYF.

The V and J genes are TRBV5-4 and TRBJ2-1; TRBD2 might be the D (6 bases). The germline V and J ends were trimmed by 0 bases and 2 bases, with 9 bases remaining between them. Germline V gene sequence: CDR1 SGHNT, CDR2 YYREEE (reference sequence). There are 15 residues in the CDR3. The CDR3 DNA is TGTGCCAGCAGCTTGGGTAGCGGAACCTACAATGAGCAGTTCTTC. It codes for CASSLGSGTYNEQFF.

The table lists this clonotype with a few counts. The chain joins TRBV7-9 to TRBJ2-2; 9 bases agree with TRBD1. Losses at the gene ends were 5 bases for V and 3 bases for J; bases not matched to a gene: 7. CDR1 and CDR2 (germline): SEHNR, FQNEAQ (reference sequence). The CDR3 runs 16 residues. The CDR3 region has the DNA TGTGCCAGCAGCACCCGACAGGGGGGAGACACCGGGGAGCTGTTTTTT. It codes for CASSTRQGGDTGELFF. Full variable domain (missing parts from reference TRBV7-9 and TRBJ2-2): DTGVSQNPRHKITKRGQNVTFRCDPISEHNRLYWYRQTLGQGPEFLTYFQNEAQLEKSRLLSDRFSAERPKGSFSTLEIQRTEQGDSAMYLCASSTRQGGDTGELFFGEGSRLTVL.

This chain links TRBV2 with TRBJ1-2; D is uncertain. The germline V gene encodes CDR1 SNHLY and CDR2 FYNNEI. The CDR3 runs 13 residues. V dropped 6 bases and J dropped 8 bases, with 16 bases sitting between them. CDR3 in DNA: TGTGCCAGCAGACGAGCAGACGCCTGGGGCTACACCTTC. Protein sequence: CASRRADAWGYTF.

This clonotype was seen ten or more times. The V gene is TRBV5-1, the J gene TRBJ2-1; D remains ambiguous. The ends were cut back, 3 bases at V and 9 bases at J, with 13 bases in the middle. Per germline, CDR1 SGHRS and CDR2 YFSETQ. CDR3 length: 13 amino acids. The CDR3 loop reads CASSWMGSSEQFF. The CDR3 DNA reads as TGCGCCAGCAGCTGGATGGGGTCAAGTGAGCAGTTCTTC.

The J gene is TRBJ1-3, the V gene TRBV19; 11 bases are a match to TRBD1. J gave up 2 bases and V 3 bases, and 3 bases lay outside the gene matches. The CDR3 has 16 residues. Germline V lookup: CDR1 LNHDA, CDR2 SQIVND (reference sequence). The CDR3 DNA sequence: TGTGCCAGTAGTATCGGACAGGGGGCCGCTGGAAACACCATATATTTT. Its protein is CASSIGQGAAGNTIYF.

In its sample, this clonotype was seen a few times. Here the CDR3 DNA reads TGTGCCATCAGTGTTGTTGACAGGTGGGATACGCAGTATTTT. This sequence encodes CAISVVDRWDTQYF. The chain has TRBV10-3 and TRBJ2-3; the D gene is possibly TRBD1 (6 bases). Trimming stripped 4 bases from V and 6 bases from J, with 14 bases between. Germline V gene lookup returns CDR1 ENHRY and CDR2 SYGVKD. The CDR3 consists of 14 residues.

This sequence joins TRBV7-8 and TRBJ2-7; the D is unclear. V was pared by 0 bases and J by 2 bases, with 8 bases between. CDR3 length: 14 residues. Germline lookup yields CDR1 SGHVS and CDR2 FQNEAQ. The CDR3 reads CASSLALGPYEQYF. CDR3 sequence (DNA): TGTGCCAGCAGCTTAGCGCTGGGTCCCTACGAGCAGTACTTC.

In this sample, this clonotype turned up many times. The V gene is TRBV5-1, the J gene TRBJ2-4, with 8 nucleotides matching TRBD2. The V gene's germline CDR1 is SGHRS and CDR2 YFSETQ. The CDR3 extends over 19 amino acids. Germline trimming cut 1 base from V and 3 bases from J; bases unmatched to any gene: 15. The CDR3 loop reads CASSLSVAGGPGVKNIQYF. In nucleotides, the CDR3 is TGCGCCAGCAGCTTGTCTGTGGCGGGAGGCCCCGGGGTCAAAAACATTCAGTACTTC.

At least ten counts were recorded for this clonotype. The chain couples TRBV12-3 or TRBV12-4 to TRBJ1-2; D ambiguous. The CDR3 sequence is 12 residues long. Between the trimmed V and J ends, which lost 2 bases and 3 bases, there was a span of 4 bases. The CDR3 DNA reads TGTGCCAGCAGTTTACATGACTATGGCTACACCTTC. It encodes CASSLHDYGYTF.

There are a few counts of this clonotype. The chain carries TRBV9 and TRBJ2-5; 9 bases are shared with TRBD1. The germline V gene has CDR1 SGDLS and CDR2 YYNGEE. The CDR3 runs to 17 residues. Unmatched junction bases numbered 14, after V lost 4 bases and J lost 4 bases. CDR3 bases: TGTGCCAGCAGCCAAGGGACAGGGCACGGCCCGGGAGAGACCCAGTACTTC. It encodes CASSQGTGHGPGETQYF.

This clonotype was seen only a few times. The rearrangement uses TRBV25-1 and TRBJ2-5, with D unresolved. CDR1 is MGHDK and CDR2 is SYGVNS in the germline V gene. Trimming removed 6 bases from V and 5 bases from J, with 10 bases in between. This CDR3 has 12 amino acids. The CDR3 DNA is TGTGCCAGCAGAAAGCGTGGCGAGACCCAGTACTTC. Encoded protein: CASRKRGETQYF.

This clonotype has more than one count but fewer than ten. It is unclear where the CDR3 begins or ends on the DNA, so no DNA is shown, and the CDR3 is as TCRdb lists it. The chain joins TRBV28 to TRBJ1-4. CDR1 MDHEN and CDR2 SYDVKM come from the germline V gene. Counting both end residues, the CDR3 totals 17 amino acids. The chain's CDR3 is CASSFLSTSATNEKLFF.

DNA for the CDR3: TGCAGTGCTAGGACAGGGGCCTACGAGCAGTACTTC. Amino acids: CSARTGAYEQYF. The rearrangement joins TRBV20-1 to TRBJ2-7; 8 bases map to TRBD1. V trimming: 3 bases; J trimming: 2 bases; junction bases outside the gene matches: 0. CDR3 length equals 12 residues. CDR1 and CDR2 (germline): DFQATT, SNEGSKA (reference sequence).